The present TCR beta chain was sequenced within a study of vaccination and CD4 T cells after COVID-19. About the study: Cells were stimulated with overlapping spike peptides from SARS-CoV-2, HCoV-NL63, HCoV-OC43 and HCoV-229E.

The study sequenced cultured CD4+ T cell DNA using the Oncomine TCR Beta short-read assay. Using the QIAamp micro DNA kit, genomic DNA was extracted from the CD4+ T cells that had been cultured. A single record per CDR3 protein comes from TCRdb applying MiXCR to the PCR reads. The sample records around 9,000 distinct CDR3 sequences, around 33% being singletons. Documented treatment: approximately 11-day PBMC culture with coronavirus spike peptide pools or control peptides (ViraFEST assay). The unexposed donor provided CD4+ T cells, which were taken before the COVID-19 pandemic (2011-2018). These CD4+ T cells came from roughly nine-day cultures by negative selection. On this clonotype: Its antigen is undetermined.

V lost 3 bases, J lost 4 bases, and 10 bases stayed unmatched. CDR1 is SGHRS, CDR2 YFSETQ, per germline. This CDR3 is built from 16 residues. The sequenced material came from CD4+ T cells from blood, cultured in vitro. V gene TRBV5-1 combines with J gene TRBJ2-7; 10 bases line up with TRBD1. This sequence was found in a human donor in good health. The CDR3 region is CASSSTAGTGAYEQYF. The CDR3 DNA reads as TGCGCCAGCAGCTCTACCGCCGGGACAGGGGCTTACGAGCAGTACTTC.